Given below is one TCR beta chain in context. Its antigen is not identified. The data were produced by immunoSEQ multiplex PCR, yet TCRdb's version contains in-frame clones alone and is incomplete. The sample lists under 2.5 million clones, 85% to 95% occurring once. Donors comprised only Caucasian adults living in Nashville, Tennessee. The germline V gene encodes CDR1 SNHLY and CDR2 FYNNEI. The V and J ends lost 9 bases and 3 bases, in that order; junction bases with no gene match: 15. The CDR3 covers 16 residues. The data derive from a study of shared clonotypes between healthy human individuals. General study findings and limits: What naive subsets generally showed was a larger estimated richness than memory subsets showed. The study found about 5% of naive CD4 clonotypes shared across a few donors.

The TCR originated in a man between 18 and 29 years old in good health. Some clones in this sample may be carry-over from other donors' samples. The chain joins TRBV2 to TRBJ2-7, with 9 bases matching TRBD1. The sample consisted of naive CD4+ T cells from PBMCs. As to subset: CD45RA+ positively selected. The CDR3 bases are TGTGCCAGATTCGCCGGGACAGGGAAGAGGAGCTACGAGCAGTACTTC. Translated, it gives CARFAGTGKRSYEQYF.